The entry that follows covers one TCR beta chain sequence. As yet, its antigen is unknown. Unique molecular identifiers had been added to the TCR beta cDNA libraries. Input of about 0.95 to 10 million T cells yielded approximately 500,000 cDNA molecules. From the PCR reads, TCRdb called clonotypes with MiXCR, one entry per CDR3 protein. This table holds 700,000 to 800,000 distinct CDR3 sequences, 25% to 30% found once. The CDR3 is 16 residues long. Germline lookup yields CDR1 SGHVS and CDR2 FQNEAQ. J lost 3 bases, V lost 6 bases, and 11 bases had no gene match. The data derive from a study of post-analysis software for immune sequencing data. Study details: Relapsing-remitting, secondary progressive and progressive-relapsing forms of multiple sclerosis all featured among disease courses.

Study results and limitations: Compared with controls, patients showed significantly lower normalized Chao1 diversity. Same-batch samples co-clustered strongly by F measure. Relative to controls, patients had five TRBV segments at higher frequency, with TRBV5-6, TRBV5-1 and TRBV20-1 among these.

V is TRBV7-8 and J is TRBJ2-7; 10 nucleotides agree with TRBD2. The clonotype originates from a girl aged 10-17 years with multiple sclerosis. Input material: blood. The CDR3 nucleotides are TGTGCCAGCAGTCCAGGTGGGGTAGCGGGAGGCTACGAGCAGTACTTC. It translates to CASSPGGVAGGYEQYF.